A single sample is the source of the 8 T cell receptor beta chains below, sequenced in a study of blood T cell repertoires in COVID-19. Measured with immunoSEQ multiplex PCR; TCRdb has only the in-frame clones, and not every one. Found here are under 300,000 clones, around 83% of them singletons; the top ten hold about 3.2%. The sample was peripheral blood. Source of these receptors: a woman between 18 and 29 years old with acute or convalescent COVID-19.

This chain uses TRBV14 with TRBJ2-4; D not resolved. The length of the CDR3 is 15 residues. With 0 bases removed from V and 1 base from J, the gap between germline ends came to 7 bases. Germline V gives CDR1 SGHDN, CDR2 FVKESK. Written as DNA, the CDR3 is TGTGCCAGCAGCCAAGATTCTCGGGCCAAAAACATTCAGTACTTC. Protein sequence: CASSQDSRAKNIQYF.

This rearrangement joins TRBV7-8 to TRBJ2-3, with 7 nucleotides matching TRBD2. Germline V gene lookup returns CDR1 SGHVS and CDR2 FQNEAQ. V shed 5 bases, J shed 6 bases, and the junction held 14 bases outside the gene matches. This CDR3 contains 16 residues. Here the CDR3 DNA reads TGTGCCAGCAGCGGATCCGGGACTATCAGCCTGGATACGCAGTATTTT. It yields the protein CASSGSGTISLDTQYF.

V is TRBV7-2 and J is TRBJ1-2, with 7 nucleotides matching TRBD1. V shed 5 bases, J shed 4 bases, and the junction held 10 bases outside the gene matches. The CDR3 runs to 15 residues. Germline CDR1 reads SGHTA; CDR2 reads FQGNSA. The CDR3: CASSATGTATYGYTF. CDR3 in DNA: TGTGCCAGCAGCGCGACCGGGACAGCTACCTATGGCTACACCTTC.

J is TRBJ1-1 and V is TRBV9, with TRBD1 as a possible D gene (6 bases). With 0 bases removed from V and 5 bases from J, the gap between germline ends came to 14 bases. This CDR3 comprises 15 residues. CDR1 and CDR2 (germline): SGDLS, YYNGEE. In DNA, the CDR3 is TGTGCCAGCAGCGTAGGCCGGGGGGCGAGGACTGAAGCTTTCTTT. Translating it yields CASSVGRGARTEAFF.

The chain joins TRBV6-6 to TRBJ1-1; D uncertain. V gave up 6 bases and J gave up 0 bases, with 11 bases separating them. The CDR3 has 14 residues. Germline CDR1 and CDR2: MNHNY and SVGAGI (reference sequence). The CDR3, as DNA: TGTGCCAGCAGAAATACCGGTCTGAACACTGAAGCTTTCTTT. Its protein product is CASRNTGLNTEAFF.

The chain employs TRBV11-1 and TRBJ2-3, with a possible D match to TRBD1 (6 bases). The CDR3 runs to 14 residues. Germline CDR1 reads SGHAT; CDR2 reads FQDESV (reference sequence). V dropped 5 bases and J dropped 2 bases, with 11 bases sitting between them. The DNA for the CDR3 is TGTGCCAGCAGCCCGGGACATCCCACAGATACGCAGTATTTT. As protein: CASSPGHPTDTQYF.

Note on this clone: A read error may be the cause here, since a much bigger clone is one base away. The chain joins TRBV6-1 to TRBJ2-5; D unresolved. Germline V lookup: CDR1 MNHNS, CDR2 SASEGT. CDR3 size: 14 residues. The V and J ends lost 2 bases and 0 bases respectively, with 7 bases between them. Here the CDR3 reads CASSERSDQETQYF. In DNA form, the CDR3 reads TGTGCCAGCAGTGAAAGATCGGACCAAGAGACCCAGTACTTC.

V usage is TRBV6-6 and J usage is TRBJ1-1, with D maybe TRBD1 (5 bases). Trimming pared 5 bases from V and 5 bases from J, leaving 18 bases between. The CDR3 contains 15 residues. The V gene's germline CDR1 is MNHNY and CDR2 SVGAGI (reference sequence). Written as DNA, the CDR3 is TGTGCCAGCAGTCCCTCGGGGGTCGGTGGAACTGAAGCTTTCTTT. It encodes CASSPSGVGGTEAFF.